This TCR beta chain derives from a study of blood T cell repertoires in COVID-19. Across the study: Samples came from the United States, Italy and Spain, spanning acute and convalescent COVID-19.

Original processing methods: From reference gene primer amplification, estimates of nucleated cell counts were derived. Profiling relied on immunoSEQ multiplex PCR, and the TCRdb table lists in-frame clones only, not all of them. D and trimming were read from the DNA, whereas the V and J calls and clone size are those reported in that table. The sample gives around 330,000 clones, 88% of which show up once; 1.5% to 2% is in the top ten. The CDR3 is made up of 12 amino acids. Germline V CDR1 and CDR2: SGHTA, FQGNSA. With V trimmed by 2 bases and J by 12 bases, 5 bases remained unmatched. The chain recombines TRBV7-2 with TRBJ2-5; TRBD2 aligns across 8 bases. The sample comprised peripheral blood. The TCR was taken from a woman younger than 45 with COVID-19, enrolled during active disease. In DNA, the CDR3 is TGTGCCAGCAGCTTAAGGCGGGGGGAAAAGTACTTC. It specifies CASSLRRGEKYF.